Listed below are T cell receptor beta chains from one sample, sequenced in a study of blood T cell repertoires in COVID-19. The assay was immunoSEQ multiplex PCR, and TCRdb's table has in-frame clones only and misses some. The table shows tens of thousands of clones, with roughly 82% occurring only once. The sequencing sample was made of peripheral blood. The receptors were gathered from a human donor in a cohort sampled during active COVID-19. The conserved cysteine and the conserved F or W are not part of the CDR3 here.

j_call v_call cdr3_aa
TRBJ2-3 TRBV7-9 ASSPAGISTDTQY
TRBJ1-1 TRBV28 ASSLPSTGNTEAF
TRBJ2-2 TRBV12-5 ASGTGDRANTGELF
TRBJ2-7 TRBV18 ASSQGTAYEQY
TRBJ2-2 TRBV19 ASRDRGPSNTGELF
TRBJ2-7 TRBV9 ASSVGLAGGEQY
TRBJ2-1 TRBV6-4 ASSDSRAGEQF
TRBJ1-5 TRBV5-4 ASSLVGSNQPQH
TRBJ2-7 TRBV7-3 ASSLISPASGLYEQY
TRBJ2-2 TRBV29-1 SMMDRDLNTGELF
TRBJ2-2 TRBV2 ASSVFSGRPSGTGELF
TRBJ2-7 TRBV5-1 ASSSLAGAVYEQY
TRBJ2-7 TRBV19 ASSIQHRESYEQY
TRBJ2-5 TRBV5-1 ASSTSGTGEETQY
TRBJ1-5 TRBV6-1 ASSETHRGQPQH
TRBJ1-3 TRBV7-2 ASSSGGSGNTIY
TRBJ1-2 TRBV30 AWSDRDYGYT
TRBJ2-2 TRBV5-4 ASSWGLAGDTGELF
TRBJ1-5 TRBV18 ASSAGQDQPQH
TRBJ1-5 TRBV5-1 ASSPTGAYSNQPQH
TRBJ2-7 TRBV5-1 ASSTQGFEQY